Below are 4 T cell receptor beta chains sequenced from a single sample in a study of blood T cell repertoires in COVID-19. The table came from immunoSEQ multiplex PCR; TCRdb's copy has only in-frame clones and leaves some out. The sample carries about 42,000 clones, roughly 92% recorded once. The sample consisted of peripheral blood. These receptors originate from a man in his fifties with active COVID-19.

The CDR3 reads CASKTGRSTDTQYF. As DNA, the CDR3 is TGTGCCAGTAAAACAGGACGAAGCACAGATACGCAGTATTTT. The rearrangement uses TRBV3-1 (or the pseudogene TRBV3-2) and TRBJ2-3; possibly TRBD1 for D (5 bases). This CDR3 is 14 amino acids long. Trimming took 9 bases from V and 0 from J, leaving 13 bases between them. The germline CDR1 and CDR2 sequences are LGHDT and YNNKEL (reference sequence).

The CDR3 DNA sequence: TGTGCCAGCAGCGCAGGGGGTCAGCCCCAGCATTTT. It translates to CASSAGGQPQHF. V usage is TRBV6-5 and J usage is TRBJ1-5; 7 bases align to TRBD1. V was pared by 6 bases and J by 6 bases, with 2 bases of the junction left unmatched. Germline CDR1 is MNHEY and CDR2 is SVGAGI. This CDR3 contains 12 residues.

The chain combines TRBV5-1 with TRBJ2-7; D is ambiguous. The length of the CDR3 is 15 residues. V was clipped by 0 bases and J by 0 bases, with 10 bases between them. CDR1 and CDR2 (germline): SGHRS, YFSETQ. The CDR3 loop reads CASSLETGSSYEQYF. The CDR3, as DNA: TGCGCCAGCAGCTTGGAGACGGGTAGCTCCTACGAGCAGTACTTC.

This clone was recorded once. The chain has TRBV7-9 and TRBJ2-7; D is ambiguous. From germline, CDR1 is SEHNR and CDR2 FQNEAQ (reference sequence). V was trimmed by 1 base and J by 0 bases, leaving 7 bases between them. The CDR3 is made up of 14 amino acids. This chain's CDR3 is CASSLGFNSYEQYF. The CDR3 region has the DNA TGTGCCAGCAGCTTAGGTTTTAACTCCTACGAGCAGTACTTC.